This T cell receptor (beta chain) was captured in a study of blood T cell repertoires in COVID-19. The wider study: The origin of the acute and convalescent COVID-19 samples was the United States, Italy and Spain. In each case, the material was cDNA or gDNA derived from T cells, B-cell-depleted T cells, or PBMCs.

The V end lost 3 bases, the J end lost 2 bases, and 7 bases lay between the germline ends. CDR3 length: 13 amino acids. Germline CDR1 and CDR2: SEHNR and FQNEAQ (reference sequence). As regards this clone: Other DNA sequences within the sample encode an identical CDR3.

Profiling relied on immunoSEQ multiplex PCR, and the TCRdb table lists in-frame clones only, not all of them. The sample has roughly 670,000 clones, 90% seen once; the top ten hold under 0.3%. Sequenced input: peripheral blood. The TCR comes from a woman under 30 with acute or convalescent COVID-19. This chain links TRBV7-9 with TRBJ1-1, with D uncertain. DNA of the CDR3: TGTGCCAGCAGCTTTGGAGGAAACACTGAAGCTTTCTTT. Amino acids: CASSFGGNTEAFF.